This TCR beta chain was obtained from a study of spatial heterogeneity in lung cancer. Study background: The study observed each unique TCR and UMI combination more than ten times on average in raw reads.

The study's findings and limits: Counts that tracked tumor mutation counts were those of expanded intratumoral alpha and beta TCRs.

This CDR3 spans 13 amino acids. CDR1 SGHAT and CDR2 FQDESV come from the germline V gene (reference sequence). Trimming took 5 bases from V and 6 from J, leaving 11 bases between them. A unique molecular identifier was carried by every single TCR cDNA molecule. Using its own MiXCR run on the 5' RACE reads, TCRdb lists one record per CDR3 protein. The sample has 9,500 to 13,000 distinct CDR3 sequences; approximately 12% are singletons. Concerning this clonotype: Its specificity is not known.

The time point was: sample taken at primary tumor resection. The chain recombines TRBV11-1 with TRBJ2-1; D possibly corresponds to TRBD1 (6 bases). The material was lung tumor tissue, obtained at surgery. The clonotype was recovered from a male donor with early-stage non-small cell lung cancer. In DNA, the CDR3 is TGTGCCAGCAGCGGTCAGGGGCCCAATGAGCAGTTCTTC. Amino acids: CASSGQGPNEQFF.